This entry describes one T cell receptor (beta chain). The sample is drawn from a study of blood T cells in healthy people across ages. This CDR3 is built from 13 residues. V lost 6 bases and J 1 base, leaving 10 bases between the germline ends. Germline V lookup: CDR1 ENHRY, CDR2 SYGVKD. The use of a sample-barcoded 5' primer and a J-beta primer mix characterized a second PCR of roughly 6 to 11 cycles. The yield of each sample was at least 2.5 million CDR3-containing paired-end reads. TCRdb reprocessed the 5' RACE reads with MiXCR, giving one entry per CDR3 protein. The sample has approximately 1.5 million distinct CDR3 sequences, 34% seen once.

The clonotype was recovered from a woman aged 25 to 39 in good health. The specimen was blood. This rearrangement joins TRBV10-3 to TRBJ2-7, with a tentative D call TRBD2 (5 bases). CDR3 nucleotide sequence: TGTGCCATCAGGGGAGAGATTTCCTACGAGCAGTACTTC. This sequence encodes CAIRGEISYEQYF.